This T cell receptor beta chain originates from a study of shared clonotypes between healthy human individuals (TCRdb year 2020). Looking at the study overall: Three men and two women, aged 18 to 49 years, made up the cohort. For each donor, CD4 naive and CD4 memory were each run on three plates, CD8 naive on two plates, and CD8 memory on one plate. To estimate repertoire size and how much clonotypes are shared between individuals, the study performed deep sequencing of blood TCR repertoires from roughly five healthy adults. Different laboratories and diverse techniques were used to prepare libraries and sequence TCR repertoires, to increase sequencing depth and limit assay-specific biases. Each donor's leukapheresis produced roughly between about 0.85 and 10 billion PBMCs. Points the paper makes about the study in general: Sampling was limited to blood, and TCR repertoires in tissue likely differ from TCR repertoires in blood. Clonotypes shared by all four sorted-subset donors showed higher generation probabilities than non-shared clonotypes. Because the study included only a small number of donors, the genetic and exposure-history diversity represented was limited. Pairwise subsampling indicated that sequencing depth was expected to affect the degree of clonotype sharing among donors. Estimated clonotype richness was generally larger for naive than for memory subsets. About 4.5% of naive CD4, 3.5% of naive CD8, approximately 2% of memory CD4, and about 0.4% of memory CD8 clonotypes were shared across several donors. Incomplete sequencing was indicated by rarefaction of sorted-subset datasets, despite the large sequencing depth.

Using the deep immunoSEQ assay, multiplex PCR amplified TCR CDR3 regions from genomic DNA. Extracted genomic DNA from each cell subset was distributed evenly across all wells of several immunoSEQ 96-well plates, and each plate was treated as a replicate. For sorted subsets, each replicate PCR was loaded with 200 ng genomic DNA, equivalent to about 33,000 T cell genomes. Purified libraries were quantified with a Qubit 3.0 fluorometer, sized on a Bioanalyzer 2100, and re-quantified with the KAPA Library Quantification kit. Every immunoSEQ 96-well plate was sequenced on a separate single-read 150-cycle Illumina NextSeq 550 flow cell. As for the authors' bioinformatics: The immunoSEQ output contained only junctional sequences without quality scores, so filtering could not match that applied to full-length reads. To assign V/J genes and CDR3, sequences were annotated using PyIR, a Python wrapper for IgBLAST v1.9, with IMGT germline references. Reads with weak V/J assignments (E-value above 1e-6), missing CDR3, stop codons, out-of-frame junctions, or ambiguous translated residues were removed. V3J clonotypes were defined by identical inferred V gene, J gene, and CDR3 amino acid sequence. The percentage overlap between two repertoires was calculated by dividing the number of shared unique clonotypes by the size of the smaller repertoire. Richness of each repertoire was evaluated using RTK rarefaction, the Chao1 estimator, and Recon v2.1 estimates of unobserved clonotypes. Generation probabilities were computed with OLGA for all TCRbeta clonotypes obtained by the gDNA method from several donors. TCRdb provides this immuneACCESS table in a form limited to in-frame rearrangements. Some clones are lacking; in checked studies, under half of them reflect an unresolved V gene, and why the rest are absent is not known. V and J calls and clone size are copied from that table; D and trimming were computed from the DNA. A total of about 2.5 million clones appear in this sample, 85% to 95% of them only once. Together, the top ten hold 0.37% of the sample.

About this clone itself: Its antigen is unknown. Per-nucleotide qualities are absent, and no much larger clonotype sits a single base away.

The donors were healthy, HIV-negative adults who had no recently reported acute infections or vaccinations. All donors were Caucasian adults living in Nashville, Tennessee, USA. Magnetic negative selection was used to enrich CD4+ T cells, after which naive cells were positively selected on CD45RA and the negative fraction became the memory subset. After blood collection by leukapheresis, PBMCs were isolated using Ficoll-Histopaque density gradient centrifugation and then cryopreserved in the vapor phase of liquid nitrogen. Purity and quantity of every magnetically sorted T cell population were checked by analytical flow cytometry. Genomic DNA was isolated from each sorted fraction and quantified by UV absorbance on a Nanodrop 2000c. CDR1 and CDR2 (MNHNY, SVGAGI) derive from the germline V gene (reference sequence). The V and J ends are trimmed by 2 bases and 7 bases, leaving 14 bases between them. The CDR3, cysteine through phenylalanine, is 15 amino acids long. Here the CDR3 DNA is all that survives: 45 bases in frame from base 1.

Sequenced sample: naive CD4+ T cells from PBMCs. According to the study, the label for this sample's cell subset or site signals: CD45RA+ positively selected. The clonotype comes from a man in his late teens or twenties in good health. Some clones in this sample may be carry-over from other donors' samples. The rearrangement combines TRBV6-6 with TRBJ1-4, with an unclear D gene assignment. DNA sequence: TGTGCCAGCAGTTACGTCGGGTGGGAGGGTGAAAAACTGTTTTTT. Its protein is CASSYVGWEGEKLFF.